This entry features one T cell receptor (beta chain) sequence. The data belong to a study of T cells in Graves' hyperthyroidism and ophthalmopathy. Used for diagnoses were clinical symptoms, serum thyroxine and TRAb, thyroid ultrasound and orbital computed tomography. Using 10 ml of fresh peripheral blood, PBMCs were prepared. The V end was cut by 4 bases, the J end by 0 bases, with 16 bases between. The CDR3 is 18 residues long. The germline gives CDR1 SGHTA, CDR2 FQGTGA. Regions amplified from RNA transcripts were the TCR beta CDR3 regions. Using the HTBI primer set, a first-round RT-PCR was run on the TCR CDR3. TCRdb itself ran the multiplex PCR reads through MiXCR, one entry per CDR3 protein. Of 600,000 to 800,000 distinct CDR3 sequences in the sample, 35% are singletons; the top ten hold around 29%.

The sample taken for sequencing was blood. The sequence was collected from a woman between 40 and 50 years old with Graves' hyperthyroidism. This chain connects TRBV7-3 to TRBJ2-6; D may correspond to TRBD1 or TRBD2 (5 bases each). For the CDR3, the DNA is TGTGCCAGCAGCTCAACGCCGGGACCGAGCTCTGGGGCCAACGTCCTGACTTTC. As protein: CASSSTPGPSSGANVLTF.